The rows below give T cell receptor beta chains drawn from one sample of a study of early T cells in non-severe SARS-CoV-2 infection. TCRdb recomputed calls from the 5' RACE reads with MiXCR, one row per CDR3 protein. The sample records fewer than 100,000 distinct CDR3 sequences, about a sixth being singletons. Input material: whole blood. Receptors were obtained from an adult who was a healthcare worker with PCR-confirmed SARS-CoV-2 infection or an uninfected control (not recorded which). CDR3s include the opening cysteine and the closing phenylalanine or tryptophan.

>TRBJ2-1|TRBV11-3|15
CASSLGFGTYNEQFF
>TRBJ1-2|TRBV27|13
CASSWTGQEGYTF
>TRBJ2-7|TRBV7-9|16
CASSTRPGLQDYEQYF
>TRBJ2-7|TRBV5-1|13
CASSLVRGGEQYF
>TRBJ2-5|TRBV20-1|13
CSAGGLGSETQYF
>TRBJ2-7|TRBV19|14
CASSMVAGAGEQYF
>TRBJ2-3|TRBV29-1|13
CSVAGRSTDTQYF
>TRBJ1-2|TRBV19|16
CASSIGFEQGSYGYTF
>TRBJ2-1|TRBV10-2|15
CASSERASGYNEQFF
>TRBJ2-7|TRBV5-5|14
CASSKDYLRYEQYF
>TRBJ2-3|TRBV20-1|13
CSGTSGTADTQYF
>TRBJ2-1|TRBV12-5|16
CASGLGLLVSYNEQFF
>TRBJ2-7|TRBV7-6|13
CASSLAAVGEQYF
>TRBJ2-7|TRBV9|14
CASSVGDWAYEQYF
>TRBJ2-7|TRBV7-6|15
CASSARGSRAYEQYF
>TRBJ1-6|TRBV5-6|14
CASSLRDSGSPLHF
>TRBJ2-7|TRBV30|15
CAWTVPLLRGSEQYF
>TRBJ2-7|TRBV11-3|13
CASKRQGFREQYF
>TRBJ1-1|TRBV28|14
CASRSGTGGTEAFF
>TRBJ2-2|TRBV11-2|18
CASSLDPRRGENTGELFF
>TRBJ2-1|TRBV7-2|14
CASSWGLPLNEQFF
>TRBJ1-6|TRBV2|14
CASSERGAVSPLHF
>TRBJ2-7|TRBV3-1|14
CASSQDSGTPKQYF
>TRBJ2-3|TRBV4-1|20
CASSQLGLAGAPSGTDTQYF
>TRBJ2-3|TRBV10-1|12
CASSEDTDTQYF
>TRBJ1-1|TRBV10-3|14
CAISRGQLNTEAFF
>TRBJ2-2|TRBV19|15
CATSGATIYTGELFF
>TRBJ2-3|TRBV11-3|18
CASSPGVASGRAEDTQYF
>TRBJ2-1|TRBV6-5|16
CASSYSFSGGGNEQFF
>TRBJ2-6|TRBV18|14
CASSRISGANVLTF
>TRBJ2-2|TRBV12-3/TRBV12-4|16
CASTWGRGLPTGELFF
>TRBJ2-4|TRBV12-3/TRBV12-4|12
CASSLGGNIQYF
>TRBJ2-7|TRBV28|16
CASSSRGGRASREQYF
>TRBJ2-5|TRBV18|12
CASSPFLGTQYF
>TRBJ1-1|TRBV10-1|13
CASRSTPNTEAFF
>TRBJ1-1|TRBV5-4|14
CASSLGRANTEAFF
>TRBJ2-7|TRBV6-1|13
CASKTGSTYEQYF
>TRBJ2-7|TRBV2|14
CASSDTGVLYEQYF
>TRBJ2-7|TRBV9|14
CASSAGAEAYEQYF
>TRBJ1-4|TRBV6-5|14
CASSYTWPNEKLFF
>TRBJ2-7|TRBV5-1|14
CASSPGLALYEQYF
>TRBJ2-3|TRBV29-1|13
CSVEISGAYTQYF
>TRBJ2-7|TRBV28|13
CASSLRPSYEQYF
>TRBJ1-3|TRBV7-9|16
CASSLNTGNSGNTIYF
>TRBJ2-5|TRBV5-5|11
CASSYQETQYF